These 27 T cell receptor beta chains originate from one sample sequenced in a study of beta chain features in type 1 diabetes. All of the isolated RNA was reverse transcribed, so expressed TCRB transcripts were sequenced. TCRdb's copy holds only in-frame clones and misses some; the assay was immunoSEQ multiplex PCR. Of roughly 450,000 clones listed, about 15% are singletons. What was sequenced was naive CD4+ T cells from blood. Receptor source: a man aged 25 to 45 in good health.

The chain links TRBV11-2 to TRBJ2-5; the match to TRBD1 covers 7 bases. The CDR3 is 15 residues long. V dropped 3 bases and J dropped 2; count of bases not matched to a gene: 6. Germline V gives CDR1 SGHAT, CDR2 FQNNGV. This CDR3 reads CASSLTPGQQETQYF. The CDR3 nucleotides are TGTGCCAGCAGCTTGACTCCGGGACAGCAAGAGACCCAGTACTTC.

The chain links TRBV6-5 to TRBJ1-1; possibly TRBD1 for D (6 bases). Trimming removed 6 bases at V and 5 bases at J, with 13 bases between. The CDR3 spans 13 residues. Germline V gene sequence: CDR1 MNHEY, CDR2 SVGAGI. The CDR3 spells CASRDYQGTEAFF. The CDR3 DNA reads TGTGCCAGCAGGGACTATCAGGGGACTGAAGCTTTCTTT.

In its sample, this clone was seen a few times. V usage is TRBV30 and J usage is TRBJ2-1, with D possibly TRBD2 on 6 matching bases. CDR1 and CDR2 (germline): GTSNPN, SVGIG (reference sequence). The CDR3 loop spans 14 amino acids. With 3 bases removed from V and 6 bases from J, the gap between germline ends came to 15 bases. The CDR3 DNA reads TGTGCCTGGAGCAGGGACTCCCTAGCCAATGAGCAGTTCTTC. Translation gives CAWSRDSLANEQFF.

This chain uses TRBV30 with TRBJ2-1; TRBD2 matches at 9 bases. The length of the CDR3 is 15 residues. V lost 0 bases and J lost 4; bases outside the gene matches: 4. Germline lookup yields CDR1 GTSNPN and CDR2 SVGIG (reference sequence). In DNA, the CDR3 is TGTGCCTGGAGTGTGCTAGCGGGGAAATACAATGAGCAGTTCTTC. Encoded protein: CAWSVLAGKYNEQFF.

This chain connects TRBV5-1 to TRBJ2-1, with a possible D match to TRBD2 (6 bases). The CDR3 extends over 13 amino acids. Germline lookup yields CDR1 SGHRS and CDR2 YFSETQ. V was shortened by 2 bases and J by 5 bases, with 8 bases between the two germline ends. DNA of the CDR3: TGCGCCAGCAGCTTTGGAGGGGACAATGAGCAGTTCTTC. Translating gives CASSFGGDNEQFF.

This chain connects TRBV11-3 to TRBJ2-4; D unclear. In germline, CDR1 is SGHNT, CDR2 YENEEA. Trimming shortened V by 1 base and J by 0 bases, and 7 bases separated the two germline ends. This CDR3 contains 15 residues. The CDR3 loop reads CASSLGPLAKNIQYF. The CDR3 DNA is TGTGCCAGCAGCTTAGGCCCACTAGCCAAAAACATTCAGTACTTC.

This clone has more than one count but fewer than ten. The genes are TRBV4-2 and TRBJ1-1; the D gene is possibly TRBD1 (6 bases). Germline CDR1 and CDR2: LGHNA and YNFKEQ. V was clipped by 1 base and J by 10 bases, with 16 bases between them. This CDR3 has 14 amino acids. CDR3 DNA: TGTGCCAGCAGCCAAGTAGTACAGGGCGTCGCAGCTTTCTTT. Protein product: CASSQVVQGVAAFF.

V is TRBV7-9 and J is TRBJ1-3; D not certain. This CDR3 has 13 amino acids. Between the trimmed V and J ends, which lost 4 bases and 7 bases, there was a span of 11 bases. CDR1 is SEHNR and CDR2 is FQNEAQ in the germline V gene (reference sequence). CDR3 coding DNA: TGTGCCAGCAGCTCAAGGCTTGGGAACACCATATATTTT. It specifies CASSSRLGNTIYF. Combining the CDR3 with reference TRBV7-9 and TRBJ1-3 gives the whole variable domain DTGVSQNPRHKITKRGQNVTFRCDPISEHNRLYWYRQTLGQGPEFLTYFQNEAQLEKSRLLSDRFSAERPKGSFSTLEIQRTEQGDSAMYLCASSSRLGNTIYFGEGSWLTVV.

This clone was observed a handful of times. Other DNA sequences from this sample encode an identical CDR3 as well. The chain employs TRBV29-1 and TRBJ1-1, with D perhaps TRBD1 (5 bases). Germline values: CDR1 SQVTM, CDR2 ANQGSEA. CDR3 size: 13 residues. V shed 4 bases and J shed 0 bases, with 9 bases lying between them. This chain's CDR3 is CSVVQGMNTEAFF. The CDR3 DNA reads TGCAGCGTTGTTCAGGGCATGAACACTGAAGCTTTCTTT.

The chain combines TRBV7-9 with TRBJ1-2, with 8 bases fitting TRBD1. Germline V CDR1 and CDR2: SEHNR, FQNEAQ (reference sequence). The CDR3 is 15 residues long. V gave up 5 bases and J gave up 4 bases; unmatched junction bases: 9. The CDR3 reads CASSPLGQGAYGYTF. As DNA, the CDR3 is TGTGCCAGCAGCCCTTTAGGACAGGGTGCCTATGGCTACACCTTC.

The CDR3 nucleotides read TGCAGCGGAATACGGAACACTGAAGCTTTCTTT. The encoded protein is CSGIRNTEAFF. The rearrangement uses TRBV29-1 and TRBJ1-1, with unresolved D. There are 11 residues in the CDR3. Trimming pared 7 bases from V and 1 base from J, leaving 7 bases between. Germline V gene lookup returns CDR1 SQVTM and CDR2 ANQGSEA.

This clone has just a few counts. V gene TRBV29-1 combines with J gene TRBJ2-3; possibly TRBD1 for D (8 bases). Germline lookup yields CDR1 SQVTM and CDR2 ANQGSEA. The CDR3 spans 14 residues. The V and J ends lost 6 bases and 3 bases respectively, with 16 bases between them. DNA for the CDR3: TGCAGCGTCTGGACAGGGAGGGGTACAGATACGCAGTATTTT. Its translation is CSVWTGRGTDTQYF.

Only a few counts were recorded for this clone. The chain employs TRBV23-1 and TRBJ2-5, with D perhaps being TRBD1 or TRBD2 (6 bases each). TRBV23-1 is designated an ORF whose function remains uncertain. The V gene lost 0 bases and the J gene lost 4 bases, with 15 bases spanning the gap. This CDR3 is 16 amino acids long. For the CDR3, the DNA is TGCGCCAGCAGTCAATCGATGGGGGCGCGGGGAGAGACCCAGTACTTC. It translates to CASSQSMGARGETQYF.

V is TRBV28 and J is TRBJ2-3; 13 bases map to TRBD2. J was trimmed by 2 bases and V by 7 bases; bases with no gene match: 12. The V gene's germline CDR1 is MDHEN and CDR2 SYDVKM. The CDR3 has 18 amino acids. The CDR3 spells CASTAATGLAGYTDTQYF. In nucleotides, the CDR3 is TGTGCCAGCACCGCTGCTACGGGACTAGCGGGGTACACAGATACGCAGTATTTT.

The chain's CDR3 is CASSLTTAETQYF. The DNA of the CDR3 is TGTGCCAGCAGCTTAACGACGGCGGAGACCCAGTACTTC. J is TRBJ2-5 and V is TRBV7-2; no definite D call. CDR3 length equals 13 residues. Germline V gene sequence: CDR1 SGHTA, CDR2 FQGNSA. Trimming stripped 2 bases from V and 5 bases from J, with 9 bases between.

This clone was seen a handful of times. The chain employs TRBV5-1 and TRBJ2-5; weak D call: TRBD2 (5 bases). Trimming pared 4 bases from V and 3 bases from J, leaving 13 bases between. The germline V gene encodes CDR1 SGHRS and CDR2 YFSETQ. The length of the CDR3 is 14 residues. CDR3 protein: CASSGQAGKETQYF. The CDR3 nucleotides read TGCGCCAGCAGCGGCCAGGCGGGTAAAGAGACCCAGTACTTC.

This clone appeared a few times. CDR3 nucleotides: TGTGCCAGTAGTACTCGCAGGGCCGTAGGAACAGATACGCAGTATTTT. Protein: CASSTRRAVGTDTQYF. The chain is built from TRBV19 and TRBJ2-3; possible D gene TRBD1, 5 bases. The CDR3 runs to 16 residues. CDR1 and CDR2 from the germline V gene are LNHDA and SQIVND (reference sequence). The V end lost 4 bases, the J end lost 3 bases, and 17 bases lay between the germline ends.

This clone was detected only a few times. The chain links TRBV11-3 to TRBJ2-1; 14 nucleotides match TRBD2. Germline V CDR1 and CDR2: SGHNT, YENEEA. This CDR3 is 17 amino acids long. The ends lost 5 bases at V and 3 bases at J; junction bases unmatched: 6. The CDR3 loop is CASSPTSGRAIYNEQFF. The CDR3 DNA reads as TGTGCCAGCAGCCCGACTAGCGGGAGGGCCATCTACAATGAGCAGTTCTTC. The full variable domain, its missing parts supplied by reference TRBV11-3 and TRBJ2-1, is EAGVVQSPRYKIIEKKQPVAFWCNPISGHNTLYWYLQNLGQGPELLIRYENEEAVDDSQLPKDRFSAERLKGVDSTLKIQPAELGDSAVYLCASSPTSGRAIYNEQFFGPGTRLTVL.

This clone was seen more than once but under ten times. V and J are TRBV19 and TRBJ1-4; D is uncertain. The germline V gene encodes CDR1 LNHDA and CDR2 SQIVND (reference sequence). V was clipped by 9 bases and J by 0 bases, with 14 bases between them. The CDR3 is 15 amino acids. In DNA, the CDR3 is TGTGCCAGCAAACTACTAAGAGCAACTAATGAAAAACTGTTTTTT. This translates into CASKLLRATNEKLFF.

This sequence joins TRBV7-2 and TRBJ2-1; tentatively, D is TRBD1 or TRBD2 (5 bases each). Germline lookup yields CDR1 SGHTA and CDR2 FQGNSA. V was pared by 5 bases and J by 6 bases, with 14 bases between. This CDR3 spans 14 amino acids. The CDR3 region is CASSLGRLSNEQFF. The DNA for the CDR3 is TGTGCCAGCAGCCTGGGACGATTAAGCAATGAGCAGTTCTTC.

This clone was found a few times. The chain joins TRBV27 to TRBJ1-2; D may be TRBD1 (5 bases). The CDR3 loop spans 14 amino acids. Trimming stripped 0 bases from V and 7 bases from J, with 12 bases between. Germline-derived CDR1 and CDR2 are MNHEY and SMNVEV (reference sequence). The DNA for the CDR3 is TGTGCCAGCAGTTTATCAAGGGGCCCGGGTGGCTACACCTTC. Translation gives CASSLSRGPGGYTF.

Only a few counts were recorded for this clone. The rearrangement links TRBV5-4 to TRBJ2-5; D gene ambiguous. Trimming removed 1 base from V and 4 bases from J, with 14 bases in between. The CDR3 runs 15 residues. Germline CDR1 reads SGHNT; CDR2 reads YYREEE (reference sequence). The CDR3 DNA is TGTGCCAGCAGCTTGACCGCGGTGGGCGGAGAGACCCAGTACTTC. Translated, it gives CASSLTAVGGETQYF.

A word on this clone: The junction shows a germline mismatch at one end, possibly a read error. CDR3 region: CAISKYRATEAFF. CDR3 DNA: TGCGCCATCAGCAAGTACAGGGCTACTGAAGCTTTCTTT. The chain links TRBV4-3 to TRBJ1-1; a weak D match, TRBD1 (6 bases). The CDR3 loop spans 13 amino acids. Germline lookup yields CDR1 LGHNA and CDR2 YSLEER.

This sequence joins TRBV30 and TRBJ1-4, with no clear D. The ends were cut back, 3 bases at V and 3 bases at J, with 14 bases in the middle. Looked up from germline, CDR1 is GTSNPN and CDR2 is SVGIG (reference sequence). CDR3 length: 15 amino acids. The CDR3 reads CAWRKTRSPNEKLFF. Written as DNA, the CDR3 is TGTGCCTGGAGGAAGACTAGATCGCCTAATGAAAAACTGTTTTTT.

This clone has a handful of counts. The genes are TRBV11-2 and TRBJ2-1, with 7 bases fitting TRBD1. This CDR3 contains 13 residues. J was trimmed by 4 bases and V by 4 bases; bases with no gene match: 1. The germline V gene encodes CDR1 SGHAT and CDR2 FQNNGV. Here the CDR3 DNA reads TGTGCCAGCAGCTGGGACAGATACAATGAGCAGTTCTTC. Translation gives CASSWDRYNEQFF. Supplemented by reference TRBV11-2 and TRBJ2-1, the full variable domain reads EAGVAQSPRYKIIEKRQSVAFWCNPISGHATLYWYQQILGQGPKLLIQFQNNGVVDDSQLPKDRFSAERLKGVDSTLKIQPAKLEDSAVYLCASSWDRYNEQFFGPGTRLTVL.

The table lists this clone with many counts. V is TRBV23-1 and J is TRBJ2-5, with D unresolved. TRBV23-1 is recorded as an ORF, its role being uncertain. V gave up 10 bases and J gave up 8 bases, with 8 bases separating them. The CDR3 totals 9 residues. CDR3 region: CATMGTQYF. The CDR3 DNA reads as TGCGCCACTATGGGCACCCAGTACTTC.

The chain is built from TRBV7-2 and TRBJ2-7; 7 bases fit TRBD2. J lost 0 bases, V lost 2 bases, and 4 bases had no gene match. Germline loops: CDR1 SGHTA, CDR2 FQGNSA. The CDR3 contains 15 residues. The CDR3 region is CASSLNSGGSYEQYF. CDR3 coding DNA: TGTGCCAGCAGCTTAAATTCGGGGGGCTCCTACGAGCAGTACTTC.